In its sample, the clone carrying this TCR beta chain was seen a few times. What it binds is unknown. Negatively enriched CD4+ T cells were divided by CD45RA into naive and memory. Running of the assay took place at deep level. Data came from immunoSEQ multiplex PCR; TCRdb stores just in-frame clones and leaves some out. Among about 2 million clones listed, around 95% were seen once. V gave up 0 bases and J gave up 5 bases, with 13 bases separating them. Germline CDR1 LGHNA, CDR2 YSLEER. This CDR3 is 15 amino acids long. The data were taken from a study of shared clonotypes between healthy human individuals. Study context: Two women and three men aged 18 to 49 served as donors.

Findings and limits, study-wide: It was observed that roughly 4.8% of naive CD4 clonotypes were shared across a few donors.

The V gene is TRBV4-3, the J gene TRBJ1-2; D gene uncertain. This clonotype originated in a man younger than 35 in good health. Input material: naive CD4+ T cells sorted from blood. Regarding subset: CD45RA+ positively selected. The CDR3 reads CASSQDEPLGYGYTF. The CDR3 DNA follows: TGCGCCAGCAGCCAAGATGAACCCCTAGGGTATGGCTACACCTTC.